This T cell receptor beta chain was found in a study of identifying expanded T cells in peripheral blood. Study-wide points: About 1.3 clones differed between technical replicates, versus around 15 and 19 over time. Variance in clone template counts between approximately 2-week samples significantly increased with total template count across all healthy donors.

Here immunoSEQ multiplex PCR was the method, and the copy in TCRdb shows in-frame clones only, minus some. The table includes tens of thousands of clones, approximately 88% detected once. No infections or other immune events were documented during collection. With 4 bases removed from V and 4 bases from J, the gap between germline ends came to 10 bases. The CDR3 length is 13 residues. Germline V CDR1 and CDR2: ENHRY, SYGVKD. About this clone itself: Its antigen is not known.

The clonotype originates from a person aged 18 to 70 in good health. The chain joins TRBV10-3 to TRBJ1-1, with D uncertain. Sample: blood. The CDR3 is CAISGFGATEAFF. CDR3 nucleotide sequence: TGTGCCATCAGTGGGTTTGGAGCCACTGAAGCTTTCTTT.